Below, one TCR beta chain is given with its context. The antigen remains unidentified. CDR1 is SGHRS and CDR2 is YFSETQ in the germline V gene. With 1 base removed from V and 0 bases from J, the gap between germline ends came to 10 bases. The CDR3 loop spans 15 amino acids. Constant-region reverse primers amplified full-length variable regions, followed by semi-nested Nested Universal Primer A PCR. Each CDR3 protein is one row after TCRdb ran MiXCR on the 5' RACE reads. The sample has about 57,000 distinct CDR3 sequences; less than 30% are singletons. Cells sorted as Tregs were CD4+, CD25+ and CD127-/low. Findings and limits, study-wide: The TCR gene usage of tumor memory CD4+ T cells clustered together with blood and lymph node memory CD4+ cells and with lymph node naive CD4+ cells. Tumor Treg TCRs overlapped most with tumor naive CD4+ cells.

The origin of this receptor is a female donor with breast cancer. V is TRBV5-1 and J is TRBJ1-1; D gene ambiguous. Material: tumor-infiltrating Tregs sorted from the breast tumor. CDR3 nucleotide sequence: TGCGCCAGCAGCTTGTTATCCGGCTTGAACACTGAAGCTTTCTTT. Translating it yields CASSLLSGLNTEAFF.